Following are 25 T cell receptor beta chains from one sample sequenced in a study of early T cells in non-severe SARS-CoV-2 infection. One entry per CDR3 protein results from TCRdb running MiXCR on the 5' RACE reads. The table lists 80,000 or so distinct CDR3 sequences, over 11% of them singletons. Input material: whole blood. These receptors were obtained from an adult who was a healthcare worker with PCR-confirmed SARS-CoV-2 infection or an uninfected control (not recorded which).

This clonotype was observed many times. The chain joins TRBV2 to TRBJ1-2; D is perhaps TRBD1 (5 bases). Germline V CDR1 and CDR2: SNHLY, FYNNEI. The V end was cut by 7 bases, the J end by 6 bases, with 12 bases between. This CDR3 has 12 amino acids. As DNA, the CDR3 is TGTGCCAGCACGGAGGGGAGGGATGGCTACACCTTC. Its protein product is CASTEGRDGYTF.

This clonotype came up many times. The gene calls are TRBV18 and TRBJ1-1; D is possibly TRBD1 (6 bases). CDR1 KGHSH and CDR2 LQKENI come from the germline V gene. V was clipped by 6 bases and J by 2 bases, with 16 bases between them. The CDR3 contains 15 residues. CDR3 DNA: TGTGCCAGCTCTTTCAGGACAGATAGAAACACTGAAGCTTTCTTT. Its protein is CASSFRTDRNTEAFF.

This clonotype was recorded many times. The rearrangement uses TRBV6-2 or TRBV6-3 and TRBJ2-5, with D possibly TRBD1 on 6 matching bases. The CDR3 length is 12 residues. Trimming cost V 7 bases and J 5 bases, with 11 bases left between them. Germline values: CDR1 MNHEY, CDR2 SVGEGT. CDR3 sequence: CASTEGVETQYF. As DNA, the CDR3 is TGTGCCAGCACTGAGGGGGTGGAGACCCAGTACTTC.

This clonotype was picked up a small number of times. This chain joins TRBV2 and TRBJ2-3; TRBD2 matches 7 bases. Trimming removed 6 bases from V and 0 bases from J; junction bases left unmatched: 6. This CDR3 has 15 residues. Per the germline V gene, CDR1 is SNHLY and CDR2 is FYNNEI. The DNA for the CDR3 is TGTGCCAGCAGCTTTCTAGCGGCTAGCACAGATACGCAGTATTTT. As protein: CASSFLAASTDTQYF.

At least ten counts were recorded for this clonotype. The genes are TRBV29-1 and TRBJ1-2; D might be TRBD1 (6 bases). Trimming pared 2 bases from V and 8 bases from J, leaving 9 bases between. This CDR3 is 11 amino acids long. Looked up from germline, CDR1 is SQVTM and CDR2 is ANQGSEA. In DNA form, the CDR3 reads TGCAGCGTTGAACGGGGGGGCGGCTACACCTTC. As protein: CSVERGGGYTF.

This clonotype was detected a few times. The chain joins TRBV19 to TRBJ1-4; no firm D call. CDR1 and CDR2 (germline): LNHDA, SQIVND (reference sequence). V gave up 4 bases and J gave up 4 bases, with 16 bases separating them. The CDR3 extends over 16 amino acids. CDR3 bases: TGTGCCAGTAGTAGGGCAGCGACTACGAGTAATGAAAAACTGTTTTTT. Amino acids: CASSRAATTSNEKLFF.

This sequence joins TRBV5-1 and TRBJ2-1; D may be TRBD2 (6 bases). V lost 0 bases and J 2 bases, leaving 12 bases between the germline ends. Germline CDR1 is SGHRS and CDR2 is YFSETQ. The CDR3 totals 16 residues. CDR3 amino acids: CASSLGIGGAYNEQFF. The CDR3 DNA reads TGCGCCAGCAGCTTGGGGATCGGGGGAGCCTACAATGAGCAGTTCTTC.

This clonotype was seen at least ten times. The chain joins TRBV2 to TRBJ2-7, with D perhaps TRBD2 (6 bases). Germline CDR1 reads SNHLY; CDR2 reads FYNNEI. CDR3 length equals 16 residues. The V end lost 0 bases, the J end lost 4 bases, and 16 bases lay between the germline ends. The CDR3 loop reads CASSEAGRDWRYEQYF. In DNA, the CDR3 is TGTGCCAGCAGTGAAGCGGGCCGGGACTGGAGGTACGAGCAGTACTTC. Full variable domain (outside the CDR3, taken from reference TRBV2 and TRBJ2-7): EPEVTQTPSHQVTQMGQEVILRCVPISNHLYFYWYRQILGQKVEFLVSFYNNEISEKSEIFDDQFSVERPDGSNFTLKIRSTKLEDSAMYFCASSEAGRDWRYEQYFGPGTRLTVT.

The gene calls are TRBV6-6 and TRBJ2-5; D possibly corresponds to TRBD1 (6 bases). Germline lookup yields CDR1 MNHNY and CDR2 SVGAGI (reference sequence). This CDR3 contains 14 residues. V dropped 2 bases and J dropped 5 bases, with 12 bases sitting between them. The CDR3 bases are TGTGCCAGCAGTTACCGGTGGGGGCTGGAGACCCAGTACTTC. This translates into CASSYRWGLETQYF.

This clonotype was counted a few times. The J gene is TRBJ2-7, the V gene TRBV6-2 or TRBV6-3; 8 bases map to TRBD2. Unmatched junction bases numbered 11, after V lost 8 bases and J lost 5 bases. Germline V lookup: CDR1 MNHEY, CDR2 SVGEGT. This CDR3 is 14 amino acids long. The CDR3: CASENSGVAHEQYF. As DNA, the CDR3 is TGTGCCAGCGAAAATAGCGGGGTAGCCCACGAGCAGTACTTC.

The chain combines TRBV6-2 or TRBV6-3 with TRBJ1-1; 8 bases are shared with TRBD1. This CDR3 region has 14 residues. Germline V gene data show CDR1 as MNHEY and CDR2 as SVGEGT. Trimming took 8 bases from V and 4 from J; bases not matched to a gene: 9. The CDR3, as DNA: TGTGCCAGCGAATCCAGGGGGCTGGGCACTGAAGCTTTCTTT. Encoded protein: CASESRGLGTEAFF.

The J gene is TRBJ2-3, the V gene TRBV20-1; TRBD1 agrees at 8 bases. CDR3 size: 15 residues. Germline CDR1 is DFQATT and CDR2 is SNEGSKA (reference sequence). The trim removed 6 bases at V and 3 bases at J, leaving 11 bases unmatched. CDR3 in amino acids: CSAGSADRGTDTQYF. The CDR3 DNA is TGCAGTGCCGGAAGCGCCGACAGGGGTACAGATACGCAGTATTTT.

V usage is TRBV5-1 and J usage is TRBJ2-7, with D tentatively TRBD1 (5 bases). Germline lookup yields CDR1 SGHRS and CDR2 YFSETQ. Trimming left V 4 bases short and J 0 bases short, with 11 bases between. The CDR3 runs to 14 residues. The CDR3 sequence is CASSPDRTSYEQYF. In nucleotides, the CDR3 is TGCGCCAGCAGCCCCGACAGAACCTCCTACGAGCAGTACTTC.

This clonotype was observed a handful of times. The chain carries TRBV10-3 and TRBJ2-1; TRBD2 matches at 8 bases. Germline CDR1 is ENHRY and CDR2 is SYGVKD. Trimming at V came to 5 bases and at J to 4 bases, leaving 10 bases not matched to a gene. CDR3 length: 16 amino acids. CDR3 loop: CAISTAGTRFYNEQFF. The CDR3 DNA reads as TGTGCCATCAGTACCGCCGGGACTAGGTTTTACAATGAGCAGTTCTTC.

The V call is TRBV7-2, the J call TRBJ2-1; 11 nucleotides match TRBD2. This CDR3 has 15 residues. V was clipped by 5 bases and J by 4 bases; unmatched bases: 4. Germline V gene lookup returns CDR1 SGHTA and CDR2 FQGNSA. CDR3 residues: CASSKTSGVYNEQFF. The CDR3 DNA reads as TGTGCCAGCAGCAAGACTAGCGGGGTTTACAATGAGCAGTTCTTC.

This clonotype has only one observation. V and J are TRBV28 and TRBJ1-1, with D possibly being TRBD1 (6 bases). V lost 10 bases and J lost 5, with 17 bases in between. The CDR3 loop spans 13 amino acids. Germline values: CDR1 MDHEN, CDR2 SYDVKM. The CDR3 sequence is CAIVSRGWTEAFF. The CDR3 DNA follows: TGTGCCATCGTCTCCAGGGGATGGACTGAAGCTTTCTTT.

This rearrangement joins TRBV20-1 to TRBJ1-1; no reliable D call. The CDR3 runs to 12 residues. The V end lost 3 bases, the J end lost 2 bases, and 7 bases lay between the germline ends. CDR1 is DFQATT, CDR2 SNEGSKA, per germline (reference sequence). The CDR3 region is CSASPVNTEAFF. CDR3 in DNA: TGCAGTGCTAGTCCAGTTAACACTGAAGCTTTCTTT.

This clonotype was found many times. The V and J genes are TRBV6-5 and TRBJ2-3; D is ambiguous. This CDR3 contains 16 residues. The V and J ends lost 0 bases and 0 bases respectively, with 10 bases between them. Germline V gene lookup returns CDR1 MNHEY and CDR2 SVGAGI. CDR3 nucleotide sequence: TGTGCCAGCAGTTACTCGTCGTTAGCTAGCACAGATACGCAGTATTTT. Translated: CASSYSSLASTDTQYF.

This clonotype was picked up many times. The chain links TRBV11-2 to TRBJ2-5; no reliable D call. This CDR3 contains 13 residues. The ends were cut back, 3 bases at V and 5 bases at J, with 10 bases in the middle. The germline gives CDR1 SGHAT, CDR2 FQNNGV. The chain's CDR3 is CASSFGSVETQYF. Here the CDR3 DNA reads TGTGCCAGCAGCTTTGGGTCAGTGGAGACCCAGTACTTC.

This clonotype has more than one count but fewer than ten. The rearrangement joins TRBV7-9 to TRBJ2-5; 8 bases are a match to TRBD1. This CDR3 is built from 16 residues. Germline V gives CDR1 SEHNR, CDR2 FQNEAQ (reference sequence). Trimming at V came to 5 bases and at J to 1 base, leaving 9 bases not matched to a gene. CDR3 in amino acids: CASSELSGGLQETQYF. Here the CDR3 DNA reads TGTGCCAGCAGCGAACTATCAGGGGGCCTCCAAGAGACCCAGTACTTC.

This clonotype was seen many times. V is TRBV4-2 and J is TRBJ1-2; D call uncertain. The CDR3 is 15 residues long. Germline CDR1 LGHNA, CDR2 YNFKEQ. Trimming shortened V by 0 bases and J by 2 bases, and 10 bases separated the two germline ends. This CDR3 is CASSQDSAKNYGYTF. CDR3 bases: TGTGCCAGCAGCCAAGACAGCGCCAAAAACTATGGCTACACCTTC.

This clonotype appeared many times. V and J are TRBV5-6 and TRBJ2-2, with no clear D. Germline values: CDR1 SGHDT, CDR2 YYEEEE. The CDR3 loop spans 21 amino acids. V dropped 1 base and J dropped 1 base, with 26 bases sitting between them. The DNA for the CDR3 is TGTGCCAGCAGCTTGCCAAATCTGGTATCCTCCCCGCCTTTGAACACCGGGGAGCTGTTTTTT. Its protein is CASSLPNLVSSPPLNTGELFF.

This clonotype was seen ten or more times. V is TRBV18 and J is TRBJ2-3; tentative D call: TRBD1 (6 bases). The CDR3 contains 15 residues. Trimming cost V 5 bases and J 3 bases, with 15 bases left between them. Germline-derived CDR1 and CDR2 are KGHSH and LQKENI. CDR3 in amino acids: CASSSTQGWTDTQYF. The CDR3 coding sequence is TGTGCCAGCTCATCCACCCAGGGGTGGACAGATACGCAGTATTTT.

The CDR3 is CASSFREGRASEKLFF. In DNA, the CDR3 is TGTGCCAGCAGCTTCCGGGAGGGCCGCGCGTCCGAAAAACTGTTTTTT. The chain links TRBV7-3 to TRBJ1-4; D is uncertain. Germline lookup yields CDR1 SGHTA and CDR2 FQGTGA. V lost 3 bases to trimming and J lost 8 bases, with 19 bases between them. The CDR3 is 16 amino acids. The full variable domain, in which reference TRBV7-3 and TRBJ1-4 provide the parts outside the CDR3, is GAGVSQTPSNKVTEKGKYVELRCDPISGHTALYWYRQSLGQGPEFLIYFQGTGAADDSGLPNDRFFAVRPEGSVSTLKIQRTERGDSAVYLCASSFREGRASEKLFFGSGTQLSVL.

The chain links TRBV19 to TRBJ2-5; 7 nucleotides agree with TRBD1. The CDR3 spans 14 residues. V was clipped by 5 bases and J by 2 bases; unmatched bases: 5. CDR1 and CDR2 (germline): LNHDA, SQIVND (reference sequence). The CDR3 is CASSSQGDQETQYF. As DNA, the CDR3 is TGTGCCAGTAGTTCGCAGGGGGATCAAGAGACCCAGTACTTC.